The source of this T cell receptor (beta chain) is a study of radiation and T cells in renal cell carcinoma. The study, taken as a whole, reports: Pretreatment tumor biopsies were lacking, so baseline clonotypes are unknown.

Data came from immunoSEQ multiplex PCR; TCRdb stores just in-frame clones and leaves some out. The sample shows around 64,000 clones, around 78% of them seen only once. Worth noting for this clone: Antigen unknown.

As to time point: baseline pretreatment blood. Stated treatment: 15 Gy SBRT to primary tumor, nephrectomy 4 weeks later. Clear cell pathology was present in this patient's renal cell carcinoma. The sample in question was blood, obtained from a patient whose treatment included radiotherapy and nephrectomy. This sequence was found in a man between 60 and 75 years old with renal cell carcinoma.

The CDR3 bases are TGTGCCAGCAGCTTAGCGGGCGAAGAAACTAACTATGGCTACACCTTC. It codes for CASSLAGEETNYGYTF. The chain recombines TRBV7-9 with TRBJ1-2; the D is unclear. Germline V CDR1 and CDR2: SEHNR, FQNEAQ (reference sequence). This CDR3 is built from 16 residues. Trimming took off 0 bases at V and 0 bases at J, with 11 bases between the two ends.